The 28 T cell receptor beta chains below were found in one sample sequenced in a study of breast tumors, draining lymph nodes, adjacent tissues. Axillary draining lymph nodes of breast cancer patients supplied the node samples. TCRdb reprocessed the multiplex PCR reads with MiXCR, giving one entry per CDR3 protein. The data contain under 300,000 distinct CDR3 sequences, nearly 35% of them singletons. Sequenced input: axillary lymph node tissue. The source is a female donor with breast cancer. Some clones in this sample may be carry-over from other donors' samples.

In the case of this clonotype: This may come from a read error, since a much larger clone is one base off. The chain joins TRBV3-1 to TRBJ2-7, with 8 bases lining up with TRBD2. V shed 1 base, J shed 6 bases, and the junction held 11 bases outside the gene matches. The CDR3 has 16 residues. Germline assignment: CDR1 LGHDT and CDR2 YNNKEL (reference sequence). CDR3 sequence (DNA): TGTGCCAGCAGCCAAGCAGCGGGAGTAAGGTTGACCGAGCAGTACTTC. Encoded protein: CASSQAAGVRLTEQYF.

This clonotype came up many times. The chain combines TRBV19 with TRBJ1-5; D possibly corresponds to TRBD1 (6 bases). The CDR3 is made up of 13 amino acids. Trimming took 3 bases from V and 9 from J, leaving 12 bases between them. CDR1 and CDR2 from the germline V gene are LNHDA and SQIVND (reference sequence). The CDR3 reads CASSMGGGGPQHF. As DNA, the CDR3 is TGTGCCAGTAGTATGGGCGGAGGGGGGCCCCAGCATTTT.

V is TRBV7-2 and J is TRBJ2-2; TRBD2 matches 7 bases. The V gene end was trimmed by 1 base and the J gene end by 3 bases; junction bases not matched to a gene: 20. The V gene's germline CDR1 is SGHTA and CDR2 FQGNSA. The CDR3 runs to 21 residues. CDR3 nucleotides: TGTGCCAGCAGCTTAGATCCCCTCACTTTGGTGGGAGGGCCAGACACCGGGGAGCTGTTTTTT. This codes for CASSLDPLTLVGGPDTGELFF.

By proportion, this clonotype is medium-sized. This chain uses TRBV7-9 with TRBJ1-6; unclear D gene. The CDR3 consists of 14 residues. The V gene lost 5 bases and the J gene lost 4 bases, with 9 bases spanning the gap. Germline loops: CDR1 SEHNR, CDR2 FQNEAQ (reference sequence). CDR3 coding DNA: TGTGCCAGCAGCCGGACGGGTTATAATTCACCCCTCCACTTT. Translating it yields CASSRTGYNSPLHF.

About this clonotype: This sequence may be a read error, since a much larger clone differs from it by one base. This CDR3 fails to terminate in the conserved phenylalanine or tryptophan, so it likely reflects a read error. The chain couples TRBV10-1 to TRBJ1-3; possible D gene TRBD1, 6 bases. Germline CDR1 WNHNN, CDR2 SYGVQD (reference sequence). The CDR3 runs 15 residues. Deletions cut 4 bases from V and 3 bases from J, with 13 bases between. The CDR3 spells CASSGGASLGNTIYL. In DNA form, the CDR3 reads TGCGCCAGCAGTGGGGGGGCGAGCCTTGGAAACACCATATATCTT.

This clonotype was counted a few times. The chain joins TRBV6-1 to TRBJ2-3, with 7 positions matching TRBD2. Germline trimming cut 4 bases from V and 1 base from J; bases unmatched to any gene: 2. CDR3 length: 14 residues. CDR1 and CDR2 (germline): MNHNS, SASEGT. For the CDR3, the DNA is TGTGCCAGCAGTGTGGGGGGGGGCACAGATACGCAGTATTTT. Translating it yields CASSVGGGTDTQYF.

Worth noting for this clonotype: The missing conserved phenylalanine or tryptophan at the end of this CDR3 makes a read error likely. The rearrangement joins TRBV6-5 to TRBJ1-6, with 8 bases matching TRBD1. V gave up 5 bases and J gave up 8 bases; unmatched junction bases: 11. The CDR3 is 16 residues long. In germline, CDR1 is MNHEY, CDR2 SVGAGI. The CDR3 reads CASSHYAGGDDSPLHL. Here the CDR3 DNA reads TGTGCCAGCAGTCACTACGCAGGGGGCGACGATTCACCCCTCCACCTT.

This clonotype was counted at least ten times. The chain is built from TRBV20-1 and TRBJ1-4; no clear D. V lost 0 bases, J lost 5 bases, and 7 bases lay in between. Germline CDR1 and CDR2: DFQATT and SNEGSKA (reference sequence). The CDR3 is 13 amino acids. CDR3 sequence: CSARDIQNEKLFF. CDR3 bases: TGCAGTGCTAGAGATATTCAGAATGAAAAACTGTTTTTT.

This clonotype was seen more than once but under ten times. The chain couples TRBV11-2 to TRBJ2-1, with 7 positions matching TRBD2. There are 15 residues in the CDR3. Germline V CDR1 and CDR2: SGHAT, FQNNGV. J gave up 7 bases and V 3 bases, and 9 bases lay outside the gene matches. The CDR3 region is CASSLPWGEGNEQFF. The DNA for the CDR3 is TGTGCCAGCAGCTTGCCATGGGGGGAGGGTAATGAGCAGTTCTTC.

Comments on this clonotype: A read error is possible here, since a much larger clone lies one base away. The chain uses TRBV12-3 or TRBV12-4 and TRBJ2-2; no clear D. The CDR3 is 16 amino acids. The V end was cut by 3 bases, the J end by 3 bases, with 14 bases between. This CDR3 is CASSFGQSWHTGELFF. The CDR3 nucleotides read TGTGCCAGCAGTTTCGGGCAGAGCTGGCACACCGGGGAGCTGTTTTTT.

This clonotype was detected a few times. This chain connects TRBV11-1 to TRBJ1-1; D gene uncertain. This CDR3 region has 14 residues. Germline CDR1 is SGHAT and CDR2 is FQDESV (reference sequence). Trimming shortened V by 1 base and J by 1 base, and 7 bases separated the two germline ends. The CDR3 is CASSLVRRNTEAFF. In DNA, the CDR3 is TGTGCCAGCAGCTTAGTGCGGAGGAACACTGAAGCTTTCTTT.

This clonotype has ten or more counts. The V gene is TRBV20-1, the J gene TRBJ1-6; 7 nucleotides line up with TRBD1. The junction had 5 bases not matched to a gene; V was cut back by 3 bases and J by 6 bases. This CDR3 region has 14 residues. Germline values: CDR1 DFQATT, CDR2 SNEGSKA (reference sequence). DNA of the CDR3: TGCAGTGCTAGTCCCAGGGGGATTAATTCACCCCTCCACTTT. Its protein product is CSASPRGINSPLHF.

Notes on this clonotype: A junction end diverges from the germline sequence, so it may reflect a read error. The CDR3 region has the DNA TGTGCTAGCAGCTTAGGAGGCCTAGCGAAACAAGAGACCCAGTACTTC. It yields the protein CASSLGGLAKQETQYF. This chain uses TRBV7-7 with TRBJ2-5; a possible D gene is TRBD2 (6 bases). Germline V gene data show CDR1 as SSHAT and CDR2 as FNYEAQ (reference sequence). The CDR3 is 16 amino acids.

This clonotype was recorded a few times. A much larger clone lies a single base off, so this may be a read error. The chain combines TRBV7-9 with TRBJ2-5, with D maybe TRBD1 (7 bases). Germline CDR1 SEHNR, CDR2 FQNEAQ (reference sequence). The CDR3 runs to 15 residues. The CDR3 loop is CASSKGQGGVETQHF. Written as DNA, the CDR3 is TGTGCCAGCAGCAAGGGCCAGGGGGGCGTAGAGACCCAGCACTTC.

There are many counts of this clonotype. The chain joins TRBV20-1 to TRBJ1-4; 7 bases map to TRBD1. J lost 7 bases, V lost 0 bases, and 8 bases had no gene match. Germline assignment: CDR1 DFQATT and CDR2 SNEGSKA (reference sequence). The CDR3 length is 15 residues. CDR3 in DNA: TGCAGTGCTAGAGACGAAGAGACAGGGTCTGAAAAACTGTTTTTT. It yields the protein CSARDEETGSEKLFF.

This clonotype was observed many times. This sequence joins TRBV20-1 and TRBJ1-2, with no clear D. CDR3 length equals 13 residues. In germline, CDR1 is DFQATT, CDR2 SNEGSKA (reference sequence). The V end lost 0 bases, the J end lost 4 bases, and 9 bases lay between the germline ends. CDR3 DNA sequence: TGCAGTGCTAGAGATCTGGTTACCTATGGCTACACCTTC. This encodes CSARDLVTYGYTF.

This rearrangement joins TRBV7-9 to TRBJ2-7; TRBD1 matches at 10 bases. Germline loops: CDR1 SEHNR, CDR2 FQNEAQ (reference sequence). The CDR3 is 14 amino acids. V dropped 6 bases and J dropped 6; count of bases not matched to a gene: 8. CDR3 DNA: TGTGCCAGCAGGCAGACAGGGGGCTTGGGCGAGCAGTACTTC. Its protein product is CASRQTGGLGEQYF.

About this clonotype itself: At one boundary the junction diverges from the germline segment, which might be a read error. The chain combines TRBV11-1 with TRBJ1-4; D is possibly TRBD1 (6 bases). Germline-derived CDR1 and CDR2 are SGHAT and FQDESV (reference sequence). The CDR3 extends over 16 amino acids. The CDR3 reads CAGSMDRFGHNEKLFF. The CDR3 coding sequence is TGTGCCGGCAGCATGGACAGATTTGGGCACAATGAAAAACTGTTTTTT.

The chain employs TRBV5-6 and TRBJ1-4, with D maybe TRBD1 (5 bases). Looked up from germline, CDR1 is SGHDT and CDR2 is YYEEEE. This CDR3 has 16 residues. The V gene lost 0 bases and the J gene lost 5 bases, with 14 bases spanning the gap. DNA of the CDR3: TGTGCCAGCAGCTTGGCTGGTGCGCAGGGCAATGAAAAACTGTTTTTT. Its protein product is CASSLAGAQGNEKLFF.

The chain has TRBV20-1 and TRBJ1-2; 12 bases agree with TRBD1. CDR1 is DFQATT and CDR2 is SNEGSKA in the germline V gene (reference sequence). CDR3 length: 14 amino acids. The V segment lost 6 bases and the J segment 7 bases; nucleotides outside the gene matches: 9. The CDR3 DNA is TGCAGTGCATTAGGGACAGGGGGCAGGGCTGGCTACACCTTC. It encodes CSALGTGGRAGYTF.

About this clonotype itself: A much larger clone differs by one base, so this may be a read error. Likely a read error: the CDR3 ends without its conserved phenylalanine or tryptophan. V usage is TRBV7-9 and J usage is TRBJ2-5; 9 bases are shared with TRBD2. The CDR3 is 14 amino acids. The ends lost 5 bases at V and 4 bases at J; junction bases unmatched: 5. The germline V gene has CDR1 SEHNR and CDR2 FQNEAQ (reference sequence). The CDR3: CASSRGGDSETQYL. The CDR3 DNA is TGTGCCAGCAGCCGCGGGGGGGACTCAGAGACCCAGTACCTC.

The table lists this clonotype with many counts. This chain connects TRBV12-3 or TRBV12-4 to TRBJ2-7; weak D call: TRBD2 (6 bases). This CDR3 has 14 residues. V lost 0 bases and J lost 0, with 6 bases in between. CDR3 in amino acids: CASSLASGSYEQYF. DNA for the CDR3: TGTGCCAGCAGTTTAGCTAGCGGCTCCTACGAGCAGTACTTC.

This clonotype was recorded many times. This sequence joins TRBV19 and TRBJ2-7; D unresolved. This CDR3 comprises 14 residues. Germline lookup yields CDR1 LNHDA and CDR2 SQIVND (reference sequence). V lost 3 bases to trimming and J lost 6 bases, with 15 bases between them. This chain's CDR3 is CASSIDDTYGEQYF. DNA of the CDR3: TGTGCCAGTAGTATCGACGACACCTATGGCGAGCAGTACTTC.

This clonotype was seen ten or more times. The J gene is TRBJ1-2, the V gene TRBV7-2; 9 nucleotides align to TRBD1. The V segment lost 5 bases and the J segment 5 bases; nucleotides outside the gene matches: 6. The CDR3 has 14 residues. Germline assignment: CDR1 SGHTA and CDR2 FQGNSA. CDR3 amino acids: CASSPRTGEYGYTF. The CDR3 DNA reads TGTGCCAGCAGCCCGCGGACAGGGGAATATGGCTACACCTTC.

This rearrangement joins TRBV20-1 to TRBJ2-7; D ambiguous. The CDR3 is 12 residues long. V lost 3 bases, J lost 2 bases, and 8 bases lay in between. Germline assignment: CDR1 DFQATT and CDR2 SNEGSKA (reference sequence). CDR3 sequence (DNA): TGCAGTGCTAGGAGGCCCACCTACGAGCAGTACTTC. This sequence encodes CSARRPTYEQYF.

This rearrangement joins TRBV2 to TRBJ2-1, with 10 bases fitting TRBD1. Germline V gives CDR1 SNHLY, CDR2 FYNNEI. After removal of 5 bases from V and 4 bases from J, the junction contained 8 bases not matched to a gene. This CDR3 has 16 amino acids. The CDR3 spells CASSPLDRGRYNEQFF. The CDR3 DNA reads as TGTGCCAGCAGTCCGCTAGACAGGGGGCGATACAATGAGCAGTTCTTC.

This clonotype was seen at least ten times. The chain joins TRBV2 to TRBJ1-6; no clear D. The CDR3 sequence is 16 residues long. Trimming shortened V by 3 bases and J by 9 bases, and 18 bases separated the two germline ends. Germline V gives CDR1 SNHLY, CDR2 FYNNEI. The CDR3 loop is CASSENFRRVRSPLHF. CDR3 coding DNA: TGTGCCAGCAGTGAGAATTTTAGGAGGGTCCGTTCACCCCTCCACTTT. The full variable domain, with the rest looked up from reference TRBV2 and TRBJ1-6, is EPEVTQTPSHQVTQMGQEVILRCVPISNHLYFYWYRQILGQKVEFLVSFYNNEISEKSEIFDDQFSVERPDGSNFTLKIRSTKLEDSAMYFCASSENFRRVRSPLHFGNGTRLTVT.

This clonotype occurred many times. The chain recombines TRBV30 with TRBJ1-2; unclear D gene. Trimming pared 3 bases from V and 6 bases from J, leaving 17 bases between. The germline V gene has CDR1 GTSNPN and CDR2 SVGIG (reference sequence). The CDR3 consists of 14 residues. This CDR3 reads CAWSFTVGMDGYTF. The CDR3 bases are TGTGCCTGGAGCTTTACTGTAGGGATGGATGGCTACACCTTC.